The 13 T cell receptor beta chains below all came from one sample that was sequenced in a study of glioma-infiltrating T cells after dendritic cell vaccination. Only in-frame clones appear in the TCRdb table, and some are missing; sequencing was by immunoSEQ multiplex PCR. The sample includes about 64,000 clones, about 81% of them seen just once. The source was blood, collected before dendritic cell vaccination. These receptors were taken from a human donor with glioblastoma.

The rearrangement uses TRBV18 and TRBJ1-1; tentative D call: TRBD1 (6 bases). With 6 bases removed from V and 0 bases from J, the gap between germline ends came to 11 bases. This CDR3 has 14 amino acids. The V gene's germline CDR1 is KGHSH and CDR2 LQKENI. CDR3 nucleotide sequence: TGTGCCAGCTCGCCCGACAGGCTGAACACTGAAGCTTTCTTT. This codes for CASSPDRLNTEAFF.

This clone showed up just a few times. The chain couples TRBV13 to TRBJ2-1, with TRBD2 identical over 8 bases. This CDR3 has 15 residues. Germline CDR1 PRHDT, CDR2 FYEKMQ (reference sequence). J gave up 9 bases and V 2 bases, and 9 bases lay outside the gene matches. The CDR3 region is CASSLRSGGPGEQFF. Here the CDR3 DNA reads TGTGCCAGCAGCTTAAGGTCGGGGGGGCCCGGTGAGCAGTTCTTC.

The rearrangement uses TRBV28 and TRBJ1-1; 9 bases agree with TRBD1. The trim removed 4 bases at V and 7 bases at J, leaving 10 bases unmatched. CDR1 and CDR2 (germline): MDHEN, SYDVKM. The CDR3 is 15 residues long. The CDR3 reads CASSSTQGARGEAFF. DNA for the CDR3: TGTGCCAGCAGTTCAACACAGGGGGCGCGAGGTGAAGCTTTCTTT.

This clone appeared a single time. The chain joins TRBV7-9 to TRBJ2-1, with TRBD2 matching over 16 bases. J was trimmed by 9 bases and V by 5 bases; bases with no gene match: 7. This CDR3 region has 16 residues. Germline V gene lookup returns CDR1 SEHNR and CDR2 FQNEAQ (reference sequence). CDR3 sequence (DNA): TGTGCCAGCAGCCCGACGGGACTAGCGGGGGGGAGTGAGCAGTTCTTC. Its translation is CASSPTGLAGGSEQFF. The whole variable domain, remainder taken from reference TRBV7-9 and TRBJ2-1, is DTGVSQNPRHKITKRGQNVTFRCDPISEHNRLYWYRQTLGQGPEFLTYFQNEAQLEKSRLLSDRFSAERPKGSFSTLEIQRTEQGDSAMYLCASSPTGLAGGSEQFFGPGTRLTVL.

This chain connects TRBV7-9 to TRBJ1-4; D not certain. Trimming shortened V by 1 base and J by 7 bases, and 13 bases separated the two germline ends. Looked up from germline, CDR1 is SEHNR and CDR2 is FQNEAQ (reference sequence). The CDR3 runs 15 residues. CDR3 residues: CASSLGSEGGEKLFF. CDR3 nucleotides: TGTGCCAGCAGCTTAGGGTCTGAGGGCGGTGAAAAACTGTTTTTT.

The chain uses TRBV7-8 and TRBJ2-1, with D possibly being TRBD2 (6 bases). This CDR3 comprises 14 residues. Germline CDR1 reads SGHVS; CDR2 reads FQNEAQ. Trimming removed 5 bases from V and 10 bases from J, with 18 bases in between. The CDR3 DNA sequence: TGTGCCAGCAGCCAAGCCGGGGGAACGGGGGAGCAGTTCTTC. It yields the protein CASSQAGGTGEQFF. Filled out from reference TRBV7-8 and TRBJ2-1, the complete variable domain reads GAGVSQSPRYKVAKRGQDVALRCDPISGHVSLFWYQQALGQGPEFLTYFQNEAQLDKSGLPSDRFFAERPEGSVSTLKIQRTQQEDSAVYLCASSQAGGTGEQFFGPGTRLTVL.

The chain has TRBV29-1 and TRBJ2-5; the match to TRBD1 covers 8 bases. Germline CDR1 reads SQVTM; CDR2 reads ANQGSEA. This CDR3 comprises 13 residues. V was pared by 7 bases and J by 5 bases, with 9 bases of the junction left unmatched. The CDR3 DNA reads as TGCAGCGCGACCCAGGGGGCGGGGGAGACCCAGTACTTC. This encodes CSATQGAGETQYF.

The chain combines TRBV29-1 with TRBJ2-1, with D possibly matching TRBD2 (6 bases). Per germline, CDR1 SQVTM and CDR2 ANQGSEA. The CDR3 extends over 14 amino acids. The ends were cut back, 6 bases at V and 10 bases at J, with 22 bases in the middle. The CDR3 DNA reads as TGCAGCGTCCCAACTGGGACTGGCGGTGGGGAGCAGTTCTTC. This codes for CSVPTGTGGGEQFF.

V is TRBV11-2 and J is TRBJ2-3, with D tentatively TRBD2 (6 bases). V was cut by 7 bases and J by 2 bases, with 13 bases left in between. The CDR3 consists of 14 residues. CDR1 is SGHAT, CDR2 FQNNGV, per germline. In DNA form, the CDR3 reads TGTGCCAGCAAAACCCGGACTAACACAGATACGCAGTATTTT. Encoded protein: CASKTRTNTDTQYF. The whole variable domain, filled in from reference TRBV11-2 and TRBJ2-3, reads EAGVAQSPRYKIIEKRQSVAFWCNPISGHATLYWYQQILGQGPKLLIQFQNNGVVDDSQLPKDRFSAERLKGVDSTLKIQPAKLEDSAVYLCASKTRTNTDTQYFGPGTRLTVL.

The chain links TRBV4-2 to TRBJ2-2; 8 bases align to TRBD2. Germline V CDR1 and CDR2: LGHNA, YNFKEQ. The V segment lost 1 base and the J segment 2 bases; nucleotides outside the gene matches: 6. CDR3 length equals 17 residues. The CDR3: CASSQGPGGTNTGELFF. CDR3 DNA: TGTGCCAGCAGCCAAGGTCCGGGGGGGACTAACACCGGGGAGCTGTTTTTT.

This chain links TRBV28 with TRBJ1-5, with D possibly matching TRBD1 (6 bases). The germline CDR1 and CDR2 sequences are MDHEN and SYDVKM. The V end was cut by 8 bases, the J end by 2 bases, with 10 bases between. The CDR3 covers 13 residues. CDR3 nucleotide sequence: TGTGCCAGCGGGCCAGGGGGCAATCAGCCCCAGCATTTT. Amino acid sequence: CASGPGGNQPQHF.

CDR3 DNA sequence: TGTGCCAGCAGCTCTCGACTAGCGGGGGCCAAAGAGACCCAGTACTTC. Its protein is CASSSRLAGAKETQYF. The V gene is TRBV11-2, the J gene TRBJ2-5, with TRBD2 matching over 12 bases. CDR1 and CDR2 (germline): SGHAT, FQNNGV. This CDR3 contains 16 residues. Trimming removed 4 bases from V and 3 bases from J; junction bases left unmatched: 6.

The V gene is TRBV7-9, the J gene TRBJ2-7; D is undetermined. CDR1 SEHNR and CDR2 FQNEAQ come from the germline V gene (reference sequence). CDR3 size: 12 residues. Deletions cut 5 bases from V and 2 bases from J, with 7 bases between. CDR3 coding DNA: TGTGCCAGCAGCCCCGGTCCCTACGAGCAGTACTTC. This gives the protein CASSPGPYEQYF.